This TCR beta chain was obtained from a study of T cell responses to AZD1222 COVID-19 vaccine. Study-wide findings and caveats: White British ancestry dominated among donors, who included more females, and clonal diversity was possibly underestimated.

V shed 3 bases and J shed 6 bases, with 15 bases lying between them. The CDR3 contains 16 residues. Germline V lookup: CDR1 SNHLY, CDR2 FYNNEI. Data came from immunoSEQ multiplex PCR; TCRdb stores just in-frame clones and leaves some out. The sample yields approximately 84,000 clones, approximately 90% seen once. Comment on this clone: Its target is unknown.

The starting material was peripheral blood, obtained 28 days after the second AZD1222 dose. This TCR was recovered from an adult who received the AZD1222 COVID-19 vaccine. The chain employs TRBV2 and TRBJ1-6, with D perhaps TRBD1 (6 bases). The CDR3 spells CASSDRSRGLNSPLHF. CDR3 bases: TGTGCCAGCAGTGACCGGTCCAGGGGCCTTAATTCACCCCTCCACTTT. Combining the CDR3 with reference TRBV2 and TRBJ1-6 gives the whole variable domain EPEVTQTPSHQVTQMGQEVILRCVPISNHLYFYWYRQILGQKVEFLVSFYNNEISEKSEIFDDQFSVERPDGSNFTLKIRSTKLEDSAMYFCASSDRSRGLNSPLHFGNGTRLTVT.